This is a list of T cell receptor beta chains from one sample in a study of beta chain features in type 1 diabetes. Libraries were prepared by immunoSEQ multiplex PCR; TCRdb keeps only in-frame clonotypes and omits some of them. The repertoire includes 850,000 to 900,000 clones, roughly a sixth of them detected once, and 0.023% sits in the top ten. Sequenced input: naive CD4+ T cells from blood. Every receptor here comes from a woman younger than 30 in good health. Both conserved end residues are trimmed from each CDR3. The size of a clone is reported for some rows only, either as once, few or many, or as a class for expanded clones.

v_gene,abundance,j_gene,CDR3aa
TRBV4-3,NA,TRBJ2-7,ASSQAPFVYEQY
TRBV7-2,NA,TRBJ2-6,ASSGLAAFSGANVLT
TRBV18,few,TRBJ2-2,ASSPVKNTGELF
TRBV7-9,few,TRBJ2-2,ASSQAWSGELF
TRBV2,NA,TRBJ2-1,ASSEGSGSHHEQF
TRBV27,NA,TRBJ2-3,ASNGAGVVDTQY
TRBV18,NA,TRBJ2-2,ASSATSGSPAGELF
TRBV7-3,NA,TRBJ2-1,ASKPGSSYNEQF
TRBV10-3,few,TRBJ1-5,AISETGSNQPQH
TRBV6-1,NA,TRBJ1-4,ASSSAVTTNEKLF
TRBV7-2,NA,TRBJ2-3,ASSLSDNRGRRADTQY
TRBV7-2,few,TRBJ2-1,ASSLVFTGYEQF
TRBV6-1,few,TRBJ2-4,ASIPMGMDIQY
TRBV7-2,NA,TRBJ2-3,ASSLWSTTSTDTQY
TRBV27,NA,TRBJ1-2,ATSTVRDRGVRYT
TRBV4-3,NA,TRBJ2-5,ASSQEGSSYATQY
TRBV29-1,few,TRBJ2-3,SVVGSPYGADTQY
TRBV6-5,few,TRBJ2-3,ASSLVATDTQY
TRBV5-6,NA,TRBJ1-2,ASSYGIGGYT
TRBV5-5,few,TRBJ2-1,ASSLNYNEQF
TRBV4-3,few,TRBJ2-7,ASSQEARLAGISYEQY
TRBV18,NA,TRBJ2-7,ASSPRRTGQVPYEQY
TRBV7-2,few,TRBJ2-7,ASSPSGSRLYEQY
TRBV7-2,NA,TRBJ2-1,ASSPLWGRKFNEQF
TRBV2,few,TRBJ2-1,ASRLLGNSYNEQF
TRBV2,few,TRBJ2-3,ASRGDTDTQY
TRBV27,few,TRBJ2-2,ASMSWGADTGELF
TRBV28,NA,TRBJ1-4,ASSTSGTLREKLF
TRBV7-9,few,TRBJ2-3,ASLGQRVDTQY
TRBV27,NA,TRBJ2-2,ASSLSYRVNTGELF
TRBV15,NA,TRBJ1-5,ATSVQTGLNQPQH
TRBV5-4,NA,TRBJ2-3,ASSLPGRSTDTQY
TRBV7-2,NA,TRBJ1-2,ASSPKGSNYGYT
TRBV15,few,TRBJ2-1,ATRTGVSYNEQF
TRBV23-1,few,TRBJ2-3,ASSQSACAGATRHTDTQY
TRBV6-6,NA,TRBJ1-2,ASSAEYGYT
TRBV27,few,TRBJ1-2,ASSYNRDSLRGYT
TRBV28,few,TRBJ2-7,ASSWGSREQY
TRBV4-2,NA,TRBJ1-5,ASSQNVSSNQPQH
TRBV2,NA,TRBJ2-1,ASTGYGATYNEQF
TRBV10-3,few,TRBJ2-2,AISRGTGELF
TRBV25-1,few,TRBJ1-1,ASSRNTEAF
TRBV18,few,TRBJ2-5,ASSPFWEQGTETQY
TRBV27,few,TRBJ2-7,ASSLTGNPHEQY
TRBV18,NA,TRBJ1-1,ASSHDKRTEAF
TRBV7-9,few,TRBJ1-2,ASSLSIATYGYT
TRBV27,NA,TRBJ1-2,ASSLTRTGTGLDGYT
TRBV19,few,TRBJ2-1,ASRTGVWNNEQF
TRBV7-2,few,TRBJ2-7,ASSFNPAGGYEQY
TRBV6-5,NA,TRBJ2-2,ASSYSYPGELF
TRBV10-3,NA,TRBJ2-5,AITASYGVQETQY
TRBV18,NA,TRBJ2-5,ASSPPAGAGETQY